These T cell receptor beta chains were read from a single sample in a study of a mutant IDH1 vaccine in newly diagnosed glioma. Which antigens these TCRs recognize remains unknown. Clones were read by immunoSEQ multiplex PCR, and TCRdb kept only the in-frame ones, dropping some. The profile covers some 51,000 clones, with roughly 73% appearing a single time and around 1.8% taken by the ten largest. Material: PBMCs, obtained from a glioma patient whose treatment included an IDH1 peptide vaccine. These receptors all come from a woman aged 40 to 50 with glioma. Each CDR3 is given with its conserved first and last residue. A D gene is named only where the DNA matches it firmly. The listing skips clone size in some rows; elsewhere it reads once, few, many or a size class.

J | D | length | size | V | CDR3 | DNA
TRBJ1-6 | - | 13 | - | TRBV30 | CAWSVAQVEILHF | TGTGCCTGGAGTGTAGCGCAGGTCGAGATCCTCCACTTT
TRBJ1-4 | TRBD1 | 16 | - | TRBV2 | CASSWDREGTNEKLFF | TGTGCCAGCAGTTGGGACAGGGAAGGAACTAATGAAAAACTGTTTTTT
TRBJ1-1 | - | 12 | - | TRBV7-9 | CASSLTTAATFF | TGTGCCAGCAGCTTGACGACAGCCGCGACGTTCTTT
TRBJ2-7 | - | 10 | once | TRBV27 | CASSAYEQYF | TGTGCCAGCAGCGCCTACGAGCAGTACTTC
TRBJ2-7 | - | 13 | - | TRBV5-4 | CASSLGSSYEQYF | TGTGCCAGCAGCTTGGGCAGCTCCTACGAGCAGTACTTC
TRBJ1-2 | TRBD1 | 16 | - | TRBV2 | CASSLTGTGAPYGYTF | TGTGCCAGCAGTCTTACCGGGACAGGGGCTCCCTATGGCTACACCTTC
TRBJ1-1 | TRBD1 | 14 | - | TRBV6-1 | CASKVETGGTEAFF | TGTGCCAGCAAGGTTGAAACAGGGGGCACTGAAGCTTTCTTT
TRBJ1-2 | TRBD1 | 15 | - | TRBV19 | CASSIGPGGSYGYTF | TGTGCCAGTAGTATAGGACCAGGGGGATCGTATGGCTACACCTTC
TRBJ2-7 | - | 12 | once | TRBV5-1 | CASSRERDEQYF | TGCGCCAGCAGCCGGGAACGGGACGAGCAGTACTTC
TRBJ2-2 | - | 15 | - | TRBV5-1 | CASSTETGNTGELFF | TGCGCCAGCAGCACTGAGACAGGAAACACCGGGGAGCTGTTTTTT
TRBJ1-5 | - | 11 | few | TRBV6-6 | CASRQNQPQHF | TGTGCCAGCAGACAGAATCAGCCCCAGCATTTT
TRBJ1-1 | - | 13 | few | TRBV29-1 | CSVEDGGTRRAFF | TGCAGCGTTGAAGATGGGGGCACCCGGAGAGCTTTCTTT
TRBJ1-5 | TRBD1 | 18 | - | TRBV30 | CAWSISGTGGYSNQPQHF | TGTGCCTGGAGTATCTCCGGGACAGGGGGCTATAGCAATCAGCCCCAGCATTTT
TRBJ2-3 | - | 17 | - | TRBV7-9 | CASSLLGAAGPEDTQYF | TGTGCCAGCAGCCTCCTTGGGGCGGCGGGGCCTGAGGATACGCAGTATTTT
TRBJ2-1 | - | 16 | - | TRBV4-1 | CASSQVGPSTYNEQFF | TGCGCCAGCAGCCAAGTGGGGCCCAGTACGTACAATGAGCAGTTCTTC
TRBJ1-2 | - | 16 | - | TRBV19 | CASSISPGKTNYGYTF | TGTGCCAGTAGTATATCGCCAGGGAAAACTAACTATGGCTACACCTTC
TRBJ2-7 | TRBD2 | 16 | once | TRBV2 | CASSLDSGGGGYEQYF | TGTGCCAGCAGTCTAGATAGCGGGGGAGGTGGCTACGAGCAGTACTTC
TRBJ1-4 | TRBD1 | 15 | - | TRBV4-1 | CASSVDRGGDEKLFF | TGCGCCAGCAGCGTTGACAGGGGGGGGGATGAAAAACTGTTTTTT
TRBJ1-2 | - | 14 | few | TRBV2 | CASSSYPGGYGYTF | TGTGCCAGCTCATCATACCCGGGAGGCTATGGCTACACCTTC
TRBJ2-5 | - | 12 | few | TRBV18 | CASSPLGETQYF | TGTGCCAGCTCACCGTTGGGGGAGACCCAGTACTTC
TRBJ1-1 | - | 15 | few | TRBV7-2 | CASSLAPTGGTEAFF | TGTGCCAGCAGCTTAGCGCCCACAGGTGGTACTGAAGCTTTCTTT
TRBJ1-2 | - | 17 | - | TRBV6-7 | CASSYPTGPRLNYGYTF | TGTGCCAGCAGTTACCCCACAGGGCCCCGACTTAACTATGGCTACACCTTC
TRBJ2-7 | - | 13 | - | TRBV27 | CASSYRLGYEQYF | TGTGCCAGCAGTTACAGGTTGGGCTACGAGCAGTACTTC
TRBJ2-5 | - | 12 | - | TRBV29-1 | CSVRGGAETQYF | TGCAGCGTGAGGGGGGGCGCGGAGACCCAGTACTTC
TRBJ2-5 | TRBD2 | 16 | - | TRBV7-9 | CASSLGAGGPQETQYF | TGTGCCAGCAGCTTAGGGGCGGGGGGGCCCCAAGAGACCCAGTACTTC
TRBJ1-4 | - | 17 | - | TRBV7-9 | CASSLALRGAANEKLFF | TGTGCCAGCAGCTTAGCGCTGAGGGGAGCGGCTAATGAAAAACTGTTTTTT
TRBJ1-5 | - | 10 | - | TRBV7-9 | CASSRQPQHF | TGTGCCAGCAGCCGACAGCCCCAGCATTTT
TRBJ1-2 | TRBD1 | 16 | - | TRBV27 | CASRNSGTGGSRGYTF | TGTGCCAGCCGCAACTCCGGGACAGGGGGCTCTCGTGGCTACACCTTC
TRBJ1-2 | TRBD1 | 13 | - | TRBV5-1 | CASSLQGTNGYTF | TGCGCCAGCAGCTTACAGGGGACAAATGGCTACACCTTC
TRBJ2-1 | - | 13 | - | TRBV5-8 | CASSLPLNNEQFF | TGTGCCAGCAGCTTGCCACTAAACAATGAGCAGTTCTTC
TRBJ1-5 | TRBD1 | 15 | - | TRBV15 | CATSRDWTGRKPQHF | TGTGCCACCAGCAGAGACTGGACAGGGAGAAAGCCCCAGCATTTT
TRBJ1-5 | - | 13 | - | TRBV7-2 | CASSLSRDQPQHF | TGTGCCAGCAGCTTAAGCAGGGATCAGCCCCAGCATTTT
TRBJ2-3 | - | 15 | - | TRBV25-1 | CASSEYVVSTDTQYF | TGTGCCAGCAGTGAATACGTGGTCAGCACAGATACGCAGTATTTT